The 2 T cell receptor beta chains below come from one sample, sequenced in a study of blood T cell repertoires in COVID-19. Method: immunoSEQ multiplex PCR; TCRdb's copy keeps in-frame clones and lacks some. The table lists some 300,000 clones, nearly 90% of them singletons. Sequenced input: PBMCs or T cells enriched from blood (not recorded which). Receptors were obtained from a woman in her forties or fifties who had been exposed to COVID-19.

The V gene is TRBV28, the J gene TRBJ1-3; 7 bases are shared with TRBD1. J was trimmed by 1 base and V by 5 bases; bases with no gene match: 5. The CDR3 is 15 amino acids. Germline values: CDR1 MDHEN, CDR2 SYDVKM. The CDR3 DNA reads TGTGCCAGCAGTACGCCAGGGGGTTCTGGAAACACCATATATTTT. Amino acids: CASSTPGGSGNTIYF. Together with reference TRBV28 and TRBJ1-3, the CDR3 gives the full variable domain: DVKVTQSSRYLVKRTGEKVFLECVQDMDHENMFWYRQDPGLGLRLIYFSYDVKMKEKGDIPEGYSVSREKKERFSLILESASTNQTSMYLCASSTPGGSGNTIYFGEGSWLTVV.

This clone has a single count. This chain joins TRBV28 and TRBJ1-2; no reliable D call. The germline V gene encodes CDR1 MDHEN and CDR2 SYDVKM. Trimming removed 5 bases at V and 7 bases at J, with 11 bases between. The length of the CDR3 is 12 residues. CDR3: CASSVTWSGYTF. As DNA, the CDR3 is TGTGCCAGCAGTGTCACATGGAGTGGCTACACCTTC.